These 15 T cell receptor beta chains originate from one sample sequenced in a study of cytomegalovirus exposure and HLA in healthy donors. Use of 60 Vbeta and 13 Jbeta primers characterized the PCR. Assay used: immunoSEQ multiplex PCR; TCRdb lists only in-frame clones, some missing. Listed are about 170,000 clones; 0.75% to 0.85% falls within the top ten. The sequenced material came from PBMCs. Receptor source: a woman younger than 35 in good health and CMV-seropositive.

The chain is built from TRBV19 and TRBJ1-2; weak D call: TRBD1 (5 bases). V lost 3 bases, J lost 4 bases, and 18 bases lay in between. Germline V gene data show CDR1 as LNHDA and CDR2 as SQIVND (reference sequence). The CDR3 is made up of 16 amino acids. The CDR3 here is CASSMVRGVKFYGYTF. The CDR3 DNA sequence: TGTGCCAGTAGTATGGTCCGGGGGGTAAAGTTCTATGGCTACACCTTC.

The chain links TRBV5-4 to TRBJ2-7, with TRBD2 as a possible D gene (6 bases). Per the germline V gene, CDR1 is SGHNT and CDR2 is YYREEE (reference sequence). The germline V and J ends were trimmed by 1 base and 5 bases, with 10 bases remaining between them. The CDR3 spans 13 residues. CDR3 sequence (DNA): TGTGCCAGCAGCTTGTCGGGGGTCCACGAGCAGTACTTC. This gives the protein CASSLSGVHEQYF.

The V call is TRBV29-1, the J call TRBJ1-1; 10 bases fit TRBD1. The CDR3 runs 11 residues. Germline V gene data show CDR1 as SQVTM and CDR2 as ANQGSEA. V shed 7 bases, J shed 6 bases, and the junction held 2 bases outside the gene matches. CDR3 sequence reads: CSGQGAAEAFF. The CDR3 DNA reads as TGCAGCGGACAGGGGGCAGCTGAAGCTTTCTTT.

The chain links TRBV7-2 to TRBJ1-1; no clear D. The germline gives CDR1 SGHTA, CDR2 FQGNSA. This CDR3 is built from 14 residues. V was clipped by 3 bases and J by 7 bases, with 15 bases between them. The CDR3: CASSFSTPDFEAFF. Written as DNA, the CDR3 is TGTGCCAGCAGCTTCAGTACCCCCGACTTTGAAGCTTTCTTT.

V and J are TRBV7-2 and TRBJ2-3; tentative D call: TRBD2 (6 bases). Germline V CDR1 and CDR2: SGHTA, FQGNSA. Trimming shortened V by 1 base and J by 5 bases, and 13 bases separated the two germline ends. This CDR3 region has 15 residues. CDR3: CASSLGRDWGDTQYF. CDR3 bases: TGTGCCAGCAGCTTAGGGCGGGATTGGGGAGATACGCAGTATTTT.

The chain joins TRBV7-2 to TRBJ2-2; D may be TRBD1 (6 bases). Germline lookup yields CDR1 SGHTA and CDR2 FQGNSA. This CDR3 has 16 residues. V was pared by 1 base and J by 6 bases, with 15 bases between. As DNA, the CDR3 is TGTGCCAGCAGCTTAGGGTCAGGGGAAATTCCCGGGGAGCTGTTTTTT. Its translation is CASSLGSGEIPGELFF.

This sequence joins TRBV7-9 and TRBJ2-5, with TRBD1 matching over 11 bases. The J call may be faulty, since TRBJ2-7 better matches the DNA end. The CDR3 length is 18 residues. Germline-derived CDR1 and CDR2 are SEHNR and FQNEAQ (reference sequence). The CDR3 DNA reads as TGTGCCAGCAGCTCCCGGGACAGGGGGACCAATAGGGTTTACGAGCAGTACTTC. As protein: CASSSRDRGTNRVYEQYF.

The rearrangement uses TRBV27 and TRBJ2-2; 9 bases match TRBD1. V shed 0 bases, J shed 1 base, and the junction held 3 bases outside the gene matches. Germline V gene data show CDR1 as MNHEY and CDR2 as SMNVEV (reference sequence). This CDR3 is built from 17 residues. In DNA form, the CDR3 reads TGTGCCAGCAGTTTATCTCCGGGACAGGGGAACACCGGGGAGCTGTTTTTT. This translates into CASSLSPGQGNTGELFF.

This chain uses TRBV6-5 with TRBJ2-7, with a tentative D call TRBD1 (6 bases). Germline-derived CDR1 and CDR2 are MNHEY and SVGAGI. The CDR3 runs to 15 residues. Trimming shortened V by 6 bases and J by 3 bases, and 18 bases separated the two germline ends. CDR3 sequence (DNA): TGTGCCAGCAGCGCCGTCCCGACAGGTTTCTACGAGCAGTACTTC. Protein sequence: CASSAVPTGFYEQYF.

A remark on this clone: The junction does not match germline at one end; this may be a read error. This rearrangement joins TRBV2 to TRBJ1-5, with D maybe TRBD1 (5 bases). Looked up from germline, CDR1 is SNHLY and CDR2 is FYNNEI. This CDR3 has 13 residues. The CDR3 DNA reads TGTGCAAGCAAGGCAGGGCGAAATCAGCCCCAGCATTTT. It yields the protein CASKAGRNQPQHF.

The chain uses TRBV18 and TRBJ1-2; possible D gene TRBD1, 6 bases. V lost 8 bases, J lost 3 bases, and 13 bases lay in between. The CDR3 contains 13 residues. Germline assignment: CDR1 KGHSH and CDR2 LQKENI. The CDR3 is CASHNREDYGYTF. The CDR3, as DNA: TGTGCCAGCCATAACAGGGAAGACTATGGCTACACCTTC.

This chain joins TRBV9 and TRBJ1-1, with D uncertain. V lost 4 bases, J lost 2 bases, and 9 bases lay in between. CDR1 and CDR2 (germline): SGDLS, YYNGEE. CDR3 length: 13 residues. For the CDR3, the DNA is TGTGCCAGCAGCCCACGGACTAACACTGAAGCTTTCTTT. This codes for CASSPRTNTEAFF.

V and J are TRBV7-6 and TRBJ2-7; 13 positions match TRBD2. With 5 bases clipped from V and 13 bases from J, the junction kept 5 bases outside the gene matches. Germline values: CDR1 SGHVS, CDR2 FNYEAQ. The CDR3 runs 12 residues. The CDR3 region has the DNA TGTGCCAGCAGCCGGACTAGCGGGAGTCTATACTTC. Its translation: CASSRTSGSLYF.

The V and J genes are TRBV4-2 and TRBJ2-2; TRBD1 aligns across 7 bases. The junction had 11 bases not matched to a gene; V was cut back by 3 bases and J by 4 bases. Looked up from germline, CDR1 is LGHNA and CDR2 is YNFKEQ. This CDR3 is built from 17 residues. The CDR3 nucleotides are TGTGCCAGCAGCCACCCTCCTACAGGGGTAGGCACCGGGGAGCTGTTTTTT. This gives the protein CASSHPPTGVGTGELFF.

The chain joins TRBV27 to TRBJ2-7, with 7 nucleotides matching TRBD1. Germline V gene lookup returns CDR1 MNHEY and CDR2 SMNVEV (reference sequence). With 5 bases clipped from V and 2 bases from J, the junction kept 6 bases outside the gene matches. This CDR3 region has 14 residues. The CDR3 here is CASSPRDSPYEQYF. Written as DNA, the CDR3 is TGTGCCAGCAGTCCCAGGGACAGTCCCTACGAGCAGTACTTC.